This TCR beta chain was sequenced during a study of cytomegalovirus exposure and HLA in healthy donors. General study findings and limits: In vitro checks showed that a few CMV-associated chains really do target CMV antigens.

In the PCR, 60 Vbeta and 13 Jbeta primers were used. TCRdb keeps only in-frame clones here, not all; method: immunoSEQ multiplex PCR. The sample has about 130,000 clones; 82% are singletons. Only one count was recorded for this clone. Its antigen is currently unknown. This CDR3 spans 14 amino acids. The V and J ends lost 4 bases and 8 bases, in that order; junction bases with no gene match: 9. In germline, CDR1 is SGHRS, CDR2 YFSETQ. Sequencing input: PBMCs. This clonotype was sampled from a boy aged 10-17 years in good health and CMV-seronegative. V gene TRBV5-1 combines with J gene TRBJ1-2; TRBD1 agrees at 9 bases. Here the CDR3 DNA reads TGCGCCAGCAGCATACAGGGGGCTGTTGAGGGCTACACCTTC. This translates into CASSIQGAVEGYTF. The full variable domain, in which reference TRBV5-1 and TRBJ1-2 provide the parts outside the CDR3, is KAGVTQTPRYLIKTRGQQVTLSCSPISGHRSVSWYQQTPGQGLQFLFEYFSETQRNKGNFPGRFSGRQFSNSRSEMNVSTLELGDSALYLCASSIQGAVEGYTFGSGTRLTVV.